The next 3 T cell receptor beta chains were all read from a single sample in a study of T-cell reconstitution after alpha-beta-depleted transplantation in children. Unique molecular identifiers were incorporated during preparation of the TCRbeta library. A single record per CDR3 protein comes from TCRdb applying MiXCR to the PCR reads. Of around 78,000 distinct CDR3 sequences listed, about 6.7% were seen once; the top ten hold approximately 2.3%. The sequencing used PBMCs from the stem cell graft donor, collected from the stem cell graft. All receptors come from a human donor who donated a stem cell graft to a child with acute lymphoblastic leukemia.

This clonotype was observed at least ten times. The chain has TRBV5-5 and TRBJ2-2; 7 nucleotides match TRBD2. This CDR3 is built from 14 residues. Germline V gene sequence: CDR1 SGHKS, CDR2 YYEKEE (reference sequence). V shed 0 bases and J 6 bases; nucleotides not matched to a gene: 2. In DNA form, the CDR3 reads TGTGCCAGCAGCTTGGCGGGGGGACCCGGGGAGCTGTTTTTT. Translated: CASSLAGGPGELFF.

This clonotype was observed many times. The junction and the germline gene differ at one end; a read error may be behind it. This chain connects TRBV11-2 to TRBJ2-7; 11 nucleotides align to TRBD2. Per germline, CDR1 SGHAT and CDR2 FQNNGV. This CDR3 region has 16 residues. This chain's CDR3 is CANSLHSGRASYEQYF. CDR3 sequence (DNA): TGTGCCAACAGCCTACATAGCGGGAGGGCTTCTTACGAGCAGTACTTC.

In its sample, this clonotype was seen many times. This sequence joins TRBV7-7 and TRBJ2-2, with TRBD1 matching over 9 bases. CDR1 is SSHAT and CDR2 is FNYEAQ in the germline V gene (reference sequence). With V trimmed by 5 bases and J by 5 bases, 6 bases remained unmatched. The CDR3 is made up of 15 amino acids. The CDR3, as DNA: TGTGCCAGCAGCCTTGAAGGACAGGGGACCGGGGAGCTGTTTTTT. Translated: CASSLEGQGTGELFF.